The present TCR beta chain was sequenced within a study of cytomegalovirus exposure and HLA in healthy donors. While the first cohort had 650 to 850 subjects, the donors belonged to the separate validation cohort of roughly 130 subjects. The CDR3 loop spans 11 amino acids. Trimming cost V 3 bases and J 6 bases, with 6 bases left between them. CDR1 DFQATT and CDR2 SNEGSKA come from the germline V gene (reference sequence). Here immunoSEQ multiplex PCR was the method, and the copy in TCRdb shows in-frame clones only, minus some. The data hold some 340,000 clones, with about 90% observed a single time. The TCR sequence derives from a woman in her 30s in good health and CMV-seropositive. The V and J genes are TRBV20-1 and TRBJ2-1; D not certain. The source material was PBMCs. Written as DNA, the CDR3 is TGCAGTGCTAGTTTCGTCAATGAGCAGTTCTTC. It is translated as CSASFVNEQFF.